Below, 23 T cell receptor beta chains from the same sample are listed, as sequenced in a study of cytomegalovirus exposure and HLA in healthy donors. With 60 Vbeta and 13 Jbeta primers, the PCR was carried out. Repertoires were generated with immunoSEQ multiplex PCR, while TCRdb's copy carries only in-frame clones and drops some. The top ten hold over 0.95% of the sample, which has about 160,000 clones, about 77% seen once. The source material was PBMCs. Receptor source: a woman in her 50s in good health and CMV-seronegative.

This clone appeared a single time. The genes are TRBV5-6 and TRBJ1-3, with 9 bases aligning to TRBD1. The germline V gene has CDR1 SGHDT and CDR2 YYEEEE. Trimming at V came to 3 bases and at J to 8 bases, leaving 3 bases not matched to a gene. This CDR3 has 13 residues. Here the CDR3 reads CASSWDRVDTIYF. CDR3 coding DNA: TGTGCCAGCAGCTGGGACAGGGTGGACACCATATATTTT.

The chain links TRBV27 to TRBJ1-4; the D gene is possibly TRBD1 (6 bases). The CDR3 spans 14 residues. Trimming shortened V by 3 bases and J by 8 bases, and 13 bases separated the two germline ends. Germline CDR1 MNHEY, CDR2 SMNVEV (reference sequence). CDR3 amino acids: CASSFAGVGEKLFF. The CDR3 region has the DNA TGTGCCAGCAGTTTCGCAGGGGTGGGAGAAAAACTGTTTTTT.

This clone was detected once. The chain couples TRBV27 to TRBJ2-1; 7 bases are shared with TRBD2. This CDR3 has 17 residues. J gave up 7 bases and V 7 bases, and 19 bases lay outside the gene matches. The germline CDR1 and CDR2 sequences are MNHEY and SMNVEV (reference sequence). In DNA, the CDR3 is TGTGCCAGCACCCGAGGATCCGGGGAGGGATTCGGGAATGAGCAGTTCTTC. Amino acids: CASTRGSGEGFGNEQFF.

The V call is TRBV28, the J call TRBJ1-3, with TRBD1 identical over 9 bases. This CDR3 has 15 amino acids. From germline, CDR1 is MDHEN and CDR2 SYDVKM. V shed 7 bases and J 3 bases; nucleotides not matched to a gene: 7. CDR3 bases: TGTGCCAGCAAACTGACAGGGGGTAGTGGAAACACCATATATTTT. It is translated as CASKLTGGSGNTIYF.

The chain carries TRBV7-2 and TRBJ1-5, with D possibly matching TRBD1 (6 bases). CDR3 length equals 16 residues. Trimming shortened V by 5 bases and J by 2 bases, and 16 bases separated the two germline ends. Germline V gene sequence: CDR1 SGHTA, CDR2 FQGNSA. This chain's CDR3 is CASSTQWGLGNQPQHF. CDR3 DNA sequence: TGTGCCAGCAGCACCCAATGGGGGCTGGGCAATCAGCCCCAGCATTTT.

This chain connects TRBV30 to TRBJ1-1, with D possibly TRBD1 on 5 matching bases. Per germline, CDR1 GTSNPN and CDR2 SVGIG (reference sequence). The CDR3 runs 13 residues. V lost 3 bases and J 1 base, leaving 9 bases between the germline ends. The CDR3 here is CAWRVGGNTEAFF. In DNA, the CDR3 is TGTGCCTGGAGGGTGGGGGGGAACACTGAAGCTTTCTTT.

This clone has just one count. The rearrangement uses TRBV5-6 and TRBJ2-7; TRBD1 matches at 8 bases. CDR1 and CDR2 from the germline V gene are SGHDT and YYEEEE. The V gene end was trimmed by 1 base and the J gene end by 6 bases; junction bases not matched to a gene: 3. The CDR3 has 13 amino acids. DNA for the CDR3: TGTGCCAGCAGCTTGCCCAGGGGGCGCGAGCAGTACTTC. Amino acids: CASSLPRGREQYF.

This CDR3 reads CASSTPGGRLQEQYF. The CDR3 coding sequence is TGTGCCAGTAGTACCCCAGGGGGCAGACTACAGGAGCAGTACTTC. The V gene is TRBV19, the J gene TRBJ2-7; 8 positions match TRBD1. The CDR3 has 15 amino acids. CDR1 and CDR2 from the germline V gene are LNHDA and SQIVND (reference sequence). J was trimmed by 7 bases and V by 4 bases; bases with no gene match: 12.

The chain recombines TRBV25-1 with TRBJ2-1; 8 bases fit TRBD2. Germline V gives CDR1 MGHDK, CDR2 SYGVNS. This CDR3 is 15 amino acids long. The J segment lost 4 bases and the V segment lost 7 bases, leaving 9 bases of the junction unmatched. The CDR3 sequence: CASTTSGGRYNEQFF. CDR3 in DNA: TGTGCCAGCACCACCAGCGGGGGCCGATACAATGAGCAGTTCTTC.

This chain joins TRBV7-8 and TRBJ2-7; TRBD1 is a possible D gene (8 bases). V was pared by 5 bases and J by 4 bases, with 18 bases between. From germline, CDR1 is SGHVS and CDR2 FQNEAQ. CDR3 length: 15 residues. CDR3 sequence reads: CASSPQGGGLYEQYF. Here the CDR3 DNA reads TGTGCCAGCAGCCCACAGGGGGGGGGACTTTACGAGCAGTACTTC. The whole variable domain, filled in from reference TRBV7-8 and TRBJ2-7, reads GAGVSQSPRYKVAKRGQDVALRCDPISGHVSLFWYQQALGQGPEFLTYFQNEAQLDKSGLPSDRFFAERPEGSVSTLKIQRTQQEDSAVYLCASSPQGGGLYEQYFGPGTRLTVT.

This clone was counted a few times. The chain couples TRBV4-1 to TRBJ1-1, with D possibly TRBD1 on 5 matching bases. Germline loops: CDR1 MGHRA, CDR2 YSYEKL. This CDR3 spans 13 amino acids. Trimming stripped 3 bases from V and 1 base from J, with 6 bases between. The CDR3 nucleotides are TGCGCCAGCAGCCAGGGGGGGAACACTGAAGCTTTCTTT. As protein: CASSQGGNTEAFF.

This clone has more than one count but fewer than ten. In nucleotides, the CDR3 is TGTGCCAGCTCATCGACTGTAGTCTTTGAATATGGCTACACCTTC. It yields the protein CASSSTVVFEYGYTF. The chain employs TRBV18 and TRBJ1-2; D is uncertain. The CDR3 length is 15 residues. Trimming left V 5 bases short and J 5 bases short, with 18 bases between. Germline V CDR1 and CDR2: KGHSH, LQKENI.

This chain joins TRBV4-2 and TRBJ1-5, with a weak D call TRBD1 (6 bases). Germline V gene sequence: CDR1 LGHNA, CDR2 YNFKEQ. The CDR3 contains 15 residues. The V end was cut by 0 bases, the J end by 4 bases, with 10 bases between. CDR3: CASSQETGRNQPQHF. As DNA, the CDR3 is TGTGCCAGCAGCCAAGAAACAGGGCGGAATCAGCCCCAGCATTTT.

The table lists this clone with a count of one. The chain is built from TRBV27 and TRBJ2-7, with 11 bases aligning to TRBD1. This CDR3 region has 15 residues. Unmatched junction bases numbered 3, after V lost 2 bases and J lost 3 bases. Looked up from germline, CDR1 is MNHEY and CDR2 is SMNVEV (reference sequence). The DNA of the CDR3 is TGTGCCAGCAGTTTAAAGGGACAGGGGGTCTACGAGCAGTACTTC. Its protein is CASSLKGQGVYEQYF.

The count of this clone is one. The V call is TRBV29-1, the J call TRBJ2-5; 8 positions agree with TRBD2. CDR1 is SQVTM, CDR2 ANQGSEA, per germline. Losses at the gene ends were 7 bases for V and 1 base for J; bases not matched to a gene: 14. The CDR3 covers 16 residues. The CDR3 here is CSATSRRGAPQETQYF. CDR3 nucleotides: TGCAGCGCGACTTCCCGGCGGGGGGCCCCCCAAGAGACCCAGTACTTC.

The rearrangement uses TRBV9 and TRBJ1-1; perhaps TRBD1 as D (6 bases). The CDR3 length is 14 residues. The V and J ends lost 4 bases and 7 bases respectively, with 17 bases between them. Per germline, CDR1 SGDLS and CDR2 YYNGEE. CDR3 sequence reads: CASSYRVEGVEAFF. The CDR3 nucleotides read TGTGCCAGCAGCTACCGTGTAGAGGGGGTTGAAGCTTTCTTT.

This clone was detected only once. This chain connects TRBV19 to TRBJ1-5, with D maybe TRBD1 (5 bases). Germline loops: CDR1 LNHDA, CDR2 SQIVND (reference sequence). This CDR3 spans 14 amino acids. V was trimmed by 0 bases and J by 7 bases, leaving 10 bases between them. The CDR3 region is CASSIDRGHQPQHF. The CDR3 DNA sequence: TGTGCCAGTAGTATAGATAGGGGTCACCAGCCCCAGCATTTT.

The chain is built from TRBV7-3 and TRBJ2-4; the D is unclear. With 0 bases removed from V and 0 bases from J, the gap between germline ends came to 12 bases. The CDR3 has 17 amino acids. The V gene's germline CDR1 is SGHTA and CDR2 FQGTGA. The CDR3 sequence is CASSLTGIGLAKNIQYF. The CDR3 nucleotides read TGTGCCAGCAGCTTAACAGGAATTGGGCTAGCCAAAAACATTCAGTACTTC.

The chain's CDR3 is CASSLVVLGQTHEQYF. Written as DNA, the CDR3 is TGTGCCAGCAGCTTAGTAGTATTGGGACAGACCCACGAGCAGTACTTC. The genes are TRBV11-2 and TRBJ2-7, with 7 bases identical to TRBD1. The trim removed 1 base at V and 5 bases at J, leaving 11 bases unmatched. The CDR3 loop spans 16 amino acids. Per the germline V gene, CDR1 is SGHAT and CDR2 is FQNNGV. The full variable domain, its missing parts supplied by reference TRBV11-2 and TRBJ2-7, is EAGVAQSPRYKIIEKRQSVAFWCNPISGHATLYWYQQILGQGPKLLIQFQNNGVVDDSQLPKDRFSAERLKGVDSTLKIQPAKLEDSAVYLCASSLVVLGQTHEQYFGPGTRLTVT.

This chain links TRBV11-2 with TRBJ2-3; 9 positions agree with TRBD2. Germline CDR1 and CDR2: SGHAT and FQNNGV. CDR3 size: 19 residues. Trimming took 2 bases from V and 2 from J; bases not matched to a gene: 14. The CDR3 sequence is CASSLIGVLAGFFTDTQYF. The DNA for the CDR3 is TGTGCCAGCAGCTTAATCGGTGTTCTAGCGGGATTTTTCACAGATACGCAGTATTTT.

This clone was observed a few times. The V gene is TRBV4-3, the J gene TRBJ1-5; 9 bases line up with TRBD1. Trimming took 2 bases from V and 6 from J; bases not matched to a gene: 5. CDR3 length: 15 amino acids. CDR1 is LGHNA, CDR2 YSLEER, per germline. The CDR3 DNA is TGCGCCAGCAGCCAACAACAGGGGGCGGGTCAGCCCCAGCATTTT. This gives the protein CASSQQQGAGQPQHF.

The chain is built from TRBV5-4 and TRBJ2-5, with 10 positions matching TRBD2. Germline CDR1 SGHNT, CDR2 YYREEE (reference sequence). V lost 4 bases and J lost 5; bases outside the gene matches: 2. CDR3 length: 13 residues. As DNA, the CDR3 is TGTGCCAGCAGCCCTAGCGGGAGTGAGACCCAGTACTTC. Protein sequence: CASSPSGSETQYF.

V gene TRBV5-6 combines with J gene TRBJ2-7, with 9 bases identical to TRBD1. Germline loops: CDR1 SGHDT, CDR2 YYEEEE. CDR3 length: 16 amino acids. J gave up 6 bases and V 2 bases, and 12 bases lay outside the gene matches. The CDR3 coding sequence is TGTGCCAGCAGCTTTGACACCGGGACAGGGTACAGCGAGCAGTACTTC. It encodes CASSFDTGTGYSEQYF.